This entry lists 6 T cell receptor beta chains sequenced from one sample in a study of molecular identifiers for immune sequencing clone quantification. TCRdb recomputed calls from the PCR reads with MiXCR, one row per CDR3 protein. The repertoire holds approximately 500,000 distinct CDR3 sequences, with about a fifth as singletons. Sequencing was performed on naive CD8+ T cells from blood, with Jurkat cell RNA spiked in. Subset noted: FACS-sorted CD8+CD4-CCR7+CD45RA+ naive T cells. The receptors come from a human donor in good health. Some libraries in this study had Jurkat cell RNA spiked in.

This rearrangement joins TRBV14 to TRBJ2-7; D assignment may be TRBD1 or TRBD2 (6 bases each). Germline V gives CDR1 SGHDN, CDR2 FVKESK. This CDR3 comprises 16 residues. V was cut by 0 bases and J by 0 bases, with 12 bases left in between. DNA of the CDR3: TGTGCCAGCAGCCAAGAGACAGGAGGGTTCTCCTACGAGCAGTACTTC. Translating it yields CASSQETGGFSYEQYF.

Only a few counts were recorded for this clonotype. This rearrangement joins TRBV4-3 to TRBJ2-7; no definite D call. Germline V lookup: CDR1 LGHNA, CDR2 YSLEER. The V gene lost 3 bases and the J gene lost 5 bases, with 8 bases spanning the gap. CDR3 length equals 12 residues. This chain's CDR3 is CASSQGHNEQYF. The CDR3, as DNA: TGCGCCAGCAGCCAGGGCCATAACGAGCAGTACTTC.

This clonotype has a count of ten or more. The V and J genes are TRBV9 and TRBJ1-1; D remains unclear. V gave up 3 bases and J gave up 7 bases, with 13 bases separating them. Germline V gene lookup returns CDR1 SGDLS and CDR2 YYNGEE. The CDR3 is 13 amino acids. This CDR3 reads CASSGGGAGEAFF. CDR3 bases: TGTGCCAGCAGCGGGGGAGGCGCGGGTGAAGCTTTCTTT.

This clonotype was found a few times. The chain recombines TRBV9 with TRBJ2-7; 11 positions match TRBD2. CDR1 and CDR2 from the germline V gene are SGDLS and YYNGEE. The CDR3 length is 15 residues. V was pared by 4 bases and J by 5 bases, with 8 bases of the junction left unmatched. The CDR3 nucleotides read TGTGCCAGCAGCATTAGCGGGGGGGTACGTGACGAGCAGTACTTC. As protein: CASSISGGVRDEQYF.

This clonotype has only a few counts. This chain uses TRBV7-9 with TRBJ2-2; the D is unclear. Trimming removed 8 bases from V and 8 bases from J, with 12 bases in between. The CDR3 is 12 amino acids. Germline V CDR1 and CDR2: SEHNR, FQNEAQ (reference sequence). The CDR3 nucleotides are TGTGCCAGCGCCCTCTCTTCGGGGGAGCTGTTTTTT. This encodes CASALSSGELFF.

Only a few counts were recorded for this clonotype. The CDR3 reads CASNALAGVSDGELFF. The CDR3 DNA is TGTGCCAGCAATGCACTAGCGGGAGTCTCCGACGGGGAGCTGTTTTTT. The gene calls are TRBV2 and TRBJ2-2; TRBD2 matches at 11 bases. V lost 7 bases to trimming and J lost 7 bases; unmatched junction nucleotides: 11. Germline V gene sequence: CDR1 SNHLY, CDR2 FYNNEI. CDR3 length: 16 residues. The full variable domain, rest sourced from reference TRBV2 and TRBJ2-2, is EPEVTQTPSHQVTQMGQEVILRCVPISNHLYFYWYRQILGQKVEFLVSFYNNEISEKSEIFDDQFSVERPDGSNFTLKIRSTKLEDSAMYFCASNALAGVSDGELFFGEGSRLTVL.